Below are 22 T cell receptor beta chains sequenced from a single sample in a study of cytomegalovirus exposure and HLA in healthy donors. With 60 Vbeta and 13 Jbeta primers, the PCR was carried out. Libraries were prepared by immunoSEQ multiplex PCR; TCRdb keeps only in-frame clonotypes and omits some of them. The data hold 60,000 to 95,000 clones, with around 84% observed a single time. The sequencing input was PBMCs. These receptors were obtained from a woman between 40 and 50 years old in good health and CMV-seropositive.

The CDR3 nucleotides are TGTGCCAGCAGCCAGGGCAGTCAGCCCCAGCATTTT. It codes for CASSQGSQPQHF. J is TRBJ1-5 and V is TRBV13, with a weak D call TRBD1 (5 bases). Looked up from germline, CDR1 is PRHDT and CDR2 is FYEKMQ (reference sequence). The CDR3 consists of 12 residues. V was trimmed by 5 bases and J by 6 bases, leaving 8 bases between them. Combining the CDR3 with reference TRBV13 and TRBJ1-5 gives the whole variable domain AAGVIQSPRHLIKEKRETATLKCYPIPRHDTVYWYQQGPGQDPQFLISFYEKMQSDKGSIPDRFSAQQFSDYHSELNMSSLELGDSALYFCASSQGSQPQHFGDGTRLSIL.

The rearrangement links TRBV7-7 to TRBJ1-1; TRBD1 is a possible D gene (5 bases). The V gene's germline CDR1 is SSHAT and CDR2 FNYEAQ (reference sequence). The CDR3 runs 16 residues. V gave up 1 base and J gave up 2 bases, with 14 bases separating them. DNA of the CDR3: TGTGCCAGCAGCTTAGAGGTGGGGGGGGGAAACACTGAAGCTTTCTTT. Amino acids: CASSLEVGGGNTEAFF. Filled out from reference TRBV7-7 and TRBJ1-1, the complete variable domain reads GAGVSQSPRYKVTKRGQDVTLRCDPISSHATLYWYQQALGQGPEFLTYFNYEAQPDKSGLPSDRFSAERPEGSISTLTIQRTEQRDSAMYRCASSLEVGGGNTEAFFGQGTRLTVV.

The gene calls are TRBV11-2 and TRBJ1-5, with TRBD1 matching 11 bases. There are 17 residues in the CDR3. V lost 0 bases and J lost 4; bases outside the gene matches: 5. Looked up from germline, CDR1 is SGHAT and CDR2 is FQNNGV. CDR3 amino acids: CASSLDQGTGGNQPQHF. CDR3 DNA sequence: TGTGCCAGCAGCTTAGATCAAGGGACAGGGGGGAATCAGCCCCAGCATTTT.

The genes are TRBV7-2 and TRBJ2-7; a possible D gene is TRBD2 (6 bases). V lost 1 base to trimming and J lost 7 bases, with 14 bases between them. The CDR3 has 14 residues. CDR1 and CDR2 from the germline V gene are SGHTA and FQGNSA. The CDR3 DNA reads TGTGCCAGCAGCTTAGTGGCGGGGCCCGGGGAGCAGTACTTC. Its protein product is CASSLVAGPGEQYF.

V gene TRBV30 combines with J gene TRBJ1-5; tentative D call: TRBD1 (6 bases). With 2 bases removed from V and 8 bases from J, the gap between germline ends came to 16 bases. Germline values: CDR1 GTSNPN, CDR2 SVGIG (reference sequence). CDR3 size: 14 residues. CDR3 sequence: CAWSSGTLGEPQHF. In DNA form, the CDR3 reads TGTGCCTGGAGTTCCGGGACACTCGGTGAGCCCCAGCATTTT.

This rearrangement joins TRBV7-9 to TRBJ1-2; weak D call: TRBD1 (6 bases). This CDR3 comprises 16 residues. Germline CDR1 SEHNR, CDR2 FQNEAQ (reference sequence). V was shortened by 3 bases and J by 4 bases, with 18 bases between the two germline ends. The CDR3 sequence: CASSFSQGSPSYGYTF. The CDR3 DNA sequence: TGTGCCAGCAGCTTTTCCCAGGGGAGTCCGTCCTATGGCTACACCTTC.

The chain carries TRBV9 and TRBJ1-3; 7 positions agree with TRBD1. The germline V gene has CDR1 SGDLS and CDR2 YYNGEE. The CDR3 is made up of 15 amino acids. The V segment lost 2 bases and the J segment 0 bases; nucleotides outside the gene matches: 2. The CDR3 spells CASSVGTDSGNTIYF. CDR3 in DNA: TGTGCCAGCAGCGTCGGGACAGACTCTGGAAACACCATATATTTT.

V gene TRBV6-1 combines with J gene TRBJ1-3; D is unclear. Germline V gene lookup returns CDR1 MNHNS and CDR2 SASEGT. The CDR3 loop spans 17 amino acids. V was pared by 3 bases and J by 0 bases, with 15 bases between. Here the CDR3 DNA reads TGTGCCAGCAGTGAGGGGAGGAGGAAAGACTCTGGAAACACCATATATTTT. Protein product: CASSEGRRKDSGNTIYF.

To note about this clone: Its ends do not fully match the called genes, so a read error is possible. The CDR3 spells CASSLGQGGSYNEQFF. In nucleotides, the CDR3 is TGTGCCAGCAGCCTAGGCCAGGGGGGATCCTACAATGAGCAGTTCTTC. The chain has TRBV13 and TRBJ2-1; TRBD1 might be the D (7 bases). The CDR3 has 16 amino acids. Germline values: CDR1 PRHDT, CDR2 FYEKMQ (reference sequence).

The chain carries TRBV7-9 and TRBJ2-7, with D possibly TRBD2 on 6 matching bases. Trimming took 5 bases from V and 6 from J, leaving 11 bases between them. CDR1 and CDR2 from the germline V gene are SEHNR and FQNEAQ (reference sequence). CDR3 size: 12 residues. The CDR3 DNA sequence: TGTGCCAGCAGCCCACTAGCTCTCGAGCAGTACTTC. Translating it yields CASSPLALEQYF.

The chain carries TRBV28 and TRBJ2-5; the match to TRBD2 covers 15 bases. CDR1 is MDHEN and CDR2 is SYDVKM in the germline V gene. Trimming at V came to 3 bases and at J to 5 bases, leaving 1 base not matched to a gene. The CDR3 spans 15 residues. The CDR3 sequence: CASSFGTSGGETQYF. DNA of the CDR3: TGTGCCAGCAGTTTCGGGACTAGCGGGGGGGAGACCCAGTACTTC.

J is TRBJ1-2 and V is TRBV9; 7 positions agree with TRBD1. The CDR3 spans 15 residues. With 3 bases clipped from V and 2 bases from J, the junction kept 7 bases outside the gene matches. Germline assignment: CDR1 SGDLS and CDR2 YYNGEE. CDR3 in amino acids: CASSADRLGNYGYTF. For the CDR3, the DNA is TGTGCCAGCAGCGCGGACAGGCTTGGAAACTATGGCTACACCTTC.

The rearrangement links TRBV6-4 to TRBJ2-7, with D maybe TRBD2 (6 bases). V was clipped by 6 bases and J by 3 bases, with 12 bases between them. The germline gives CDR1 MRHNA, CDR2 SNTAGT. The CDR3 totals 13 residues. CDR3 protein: CASRPPGVYEQYF. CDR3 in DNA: TGTGCCAGCAGGCCCCCGGGGGTCTACGAGCAGTACTTC.

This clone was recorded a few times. This CDR3 is CASSPGQNTGELFF. DNA of the CDR3: TGTGCCAGCAGCCCTGGACAGAACACCGGGGAGCTGTTTTTT. The V and J genes are TRBV28 and TRBJ2-2, with D possibly matching TRBD1 (5 bases). CDR3 length equals 14 residues. The germline V and J ends were trimmed by 6 bases and 1 base, with 9 bases remaining between them. CDR1 is MDHEN, CDR2 SYDVKM, per germline.

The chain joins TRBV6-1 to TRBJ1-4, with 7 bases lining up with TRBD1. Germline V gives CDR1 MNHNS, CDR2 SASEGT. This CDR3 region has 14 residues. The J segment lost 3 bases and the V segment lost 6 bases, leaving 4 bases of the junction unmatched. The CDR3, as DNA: TGTGCCAGCAGGAACAGGGGAGCTAATGAAAAACTGTTTTTT. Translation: CASRNRGANEKLFF.

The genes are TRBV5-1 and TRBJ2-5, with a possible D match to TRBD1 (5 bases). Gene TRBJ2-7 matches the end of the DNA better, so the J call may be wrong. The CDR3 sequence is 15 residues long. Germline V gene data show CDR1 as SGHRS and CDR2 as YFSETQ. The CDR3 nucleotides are TGCGCCAGCAGCTTCCAAGACAGTCACACTGACGAGCAGTACTTC. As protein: CASSFQDSHTDEQYF.

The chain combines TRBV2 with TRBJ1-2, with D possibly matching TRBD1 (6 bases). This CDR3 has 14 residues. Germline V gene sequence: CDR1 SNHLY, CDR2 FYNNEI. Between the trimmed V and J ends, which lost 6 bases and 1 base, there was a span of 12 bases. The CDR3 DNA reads TGTGCCAGCAGACGGGACACGAATAACTATGGCTACACCTTC. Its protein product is CASRRDTNNYGYTF.

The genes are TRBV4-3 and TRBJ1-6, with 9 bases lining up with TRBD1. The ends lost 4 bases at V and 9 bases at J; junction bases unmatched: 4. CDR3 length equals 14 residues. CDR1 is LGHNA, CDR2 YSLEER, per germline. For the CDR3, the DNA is TGCGCCAGCAGCCGGGACAGGGAAAGTTCACCCCTCCACTTT. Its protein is CASSRDRESSPLHF.

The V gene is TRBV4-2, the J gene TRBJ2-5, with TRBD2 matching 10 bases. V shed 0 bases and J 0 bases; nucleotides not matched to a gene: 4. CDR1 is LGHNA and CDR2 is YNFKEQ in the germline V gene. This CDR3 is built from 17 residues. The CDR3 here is CASSQEIAGGDQETQYF. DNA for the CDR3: TGTGCCAGCAGCCAAGAGATAGCGGGGGGTGACCAAGAGACCCAGTACTTC.

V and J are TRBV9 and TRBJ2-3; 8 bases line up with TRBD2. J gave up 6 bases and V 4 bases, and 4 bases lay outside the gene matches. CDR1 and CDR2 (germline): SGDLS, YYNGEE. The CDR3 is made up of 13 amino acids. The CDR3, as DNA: TGTGCCAGCAGCACAGGGACTAGTGATACGCAGTATTTT. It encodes CASSTGTSDTQYF. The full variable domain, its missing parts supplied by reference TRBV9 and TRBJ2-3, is DSGVTQTPKHLITATGQRVTLRCSPRSGDLSVYWYQQSLDQGLQFLIQYYNGEERAKGNILERFSAQQFPDLHSELNLSSLELGDSALYFCASSTGTSDTQYFGPGTRLTVL.

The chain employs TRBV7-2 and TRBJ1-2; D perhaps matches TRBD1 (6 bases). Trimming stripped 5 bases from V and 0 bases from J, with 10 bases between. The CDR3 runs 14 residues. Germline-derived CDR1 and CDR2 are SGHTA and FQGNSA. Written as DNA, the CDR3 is TGTGCCAGCAGCCCAGGGGCCCCTAACTATGGCTACACCTTC. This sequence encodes CASSPGAPNYGYTF.

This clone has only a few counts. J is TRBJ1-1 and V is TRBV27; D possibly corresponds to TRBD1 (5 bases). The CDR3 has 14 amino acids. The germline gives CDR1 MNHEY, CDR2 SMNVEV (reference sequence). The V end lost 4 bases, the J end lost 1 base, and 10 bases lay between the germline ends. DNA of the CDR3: TGTGCCAGCAGTTACCTCAGGGAGAACACTGAAGCTTTCTTT. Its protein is CASSYLRENTEAFF.